This T cell receptor beta chain derives from a study of T cell repertoires in cytomegalovirus infection. Study-wide context: Both CMV infection and a matching HLA type were indicated by public TCR beta signatures.

TCRdb passed the reads through MiXCR, listing each CDR3 protein once. The sample shows 200,000 to 300,000 distinct CDR3 sequences, roughly an eighth of them seen only once. This clonotype has a handful of counts. The germline V gene encodes CDR1 SEHNR and CDR2 FQNEAQ (reference sequence). This CDR3 has 12 residues. V gave up 3 bases and J gave up 8 bases, with 8 bases separating them. The V call is TRBV7-9, the J call TRBJ1-5; D may be TRBD1 (5 bases). The sample was PBMCs. The TCR was taken from a human donor in good health (CMV status not recorded). Some clones in this sample may be carry-over from other donors' samples. Here the CDR3 DNA reads TGTGCCAGCAGCTTGGGGGTGGAGCCCCAGCATTTT. It encodes CASSLGVEPQHF.